Following are 6 T cell receptor beta chains from one sample sequenced in a study of blood T cell repertoires in COVID-19. TCRdb's table, derived via immunoSEQ multiplex PCR, lists solely in-frame clones and lacks some. The table has tens of thousands of clones, around 80% seen once. Specimen: peripheral blood. The receptors come from a human donor in a cohort sampled during active COVID-19.

This rearrangement joins TRBV3-1 (or the pseudogene TRBV3-2) to TRBJ1-1; no clear D. Trimming removed 4 bases at V and 0 bases at J, with 9 bases between. This CDR3 has 14 residues. The V gene's germline CDR1 is LGHDT and CDR2 YNNKEL (reference sequence). The CDR3 DNA follows: TGTGCCAGCAGCCCTTCCACGGTGAACACTGAAGCTTTCTTT. Protein product: CASSPSTVNTEAFF.

This clone was seen more than once but under ten times. The gene calls are TRBV6-2 or TRBV6-3 and TRBJ2-1, with a possible D match to TRBD2 (5 bases). Trimming took 2 bases from V and 3 from J, leaving 5 bases between them. The CDR3 spans 13 residues. Germline CDR1 reads MNHEY; CDR2 reads SVGEGT. DNA of the CDR3: TGTGCCAGCAGTTACCGGGACTACAATGAGCAGTTCTTC. It codes for CASSYRDYNEQFF.

The gene calls are TRBV19 and TRBJ2-3, with D possibly being TRBD2 (7 bases). The V and J ends lost 5 bases and 2 bases respectively, with 14 bases between them. CDR3 length equals 15 residues. Germline-derived CDR1 and CDR2 are LNHDA and SQIVND (reference sequence). CDR3 nucleotides: TGTGCCAGTAGTTCGACGGCGGGGGCCACAGATACGCAGTATTTT. Translated: CASSSTAGATDTQYF.

V is TRBV2 and J is TRBJ1-4; 7 bases align to TRBD1. Germline assignment: CDR1 SNHLY and CDR2 FYNNEI. With 6 bases clipped from V and 0 bases from J, the junction kept 4 bases outside the gene matches. The CDR3 length is 15 residues. In DNA form, the CDR3 reads TGTGCCAGCAGGAGACAGGGTGCAACTAATGAAAAACTGTTTTTT. Protein product: CASRRQGATNEKLFF.

The chain is built from TRBV27 and TRBJ1-5, with D possibly TRBD1 on 6 matching bases. This CDR3 spans 14 amino acids. Germline CDR1 is MNHEY and CDR2 is SMNVEV (reference sequence). V shed 5 bases and J shed 4 bases, with 12 bases lying between them. CDR3 amino acids: CASSGTIGNQPQHF. DNA of the CDR3: TGTGCCAGCAGTGGGACAATAGGGAATCAGCCCCAGCATTTT.

Note on this clone: Other DNA sequences within the sample encode an identical CDR3. The chain joins TRBV6-6 to TRBJ2-3; the D is unclear. V was trimmed by 8 bases and J by 3 bases, leaving 6 bases between them. Looked up from germline, CDR1 is MNHNY and CDR2 is SVGAGI (reference sequence). The CDR3 is made up of 11 amino acids. This CDR3 is CASLKTDTQYF. CDR3 nucleotide sequence: TGTGCCAGCCTAAAGACAGATACGCAGTATTTT.